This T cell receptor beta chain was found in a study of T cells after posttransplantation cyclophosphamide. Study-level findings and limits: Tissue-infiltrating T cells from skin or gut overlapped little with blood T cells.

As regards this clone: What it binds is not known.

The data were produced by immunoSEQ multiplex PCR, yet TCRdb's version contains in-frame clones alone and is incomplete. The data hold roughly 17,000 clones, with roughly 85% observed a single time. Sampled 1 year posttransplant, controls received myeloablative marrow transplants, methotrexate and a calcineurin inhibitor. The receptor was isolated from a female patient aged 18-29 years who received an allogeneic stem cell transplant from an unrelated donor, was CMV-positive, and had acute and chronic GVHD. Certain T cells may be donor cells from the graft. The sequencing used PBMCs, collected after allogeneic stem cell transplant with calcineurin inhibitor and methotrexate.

In nucleotides, the CDR3 is TGTGCCAGCAGTTACAACCTAGCCAGATACGAGCAGTACTTC. Translating gives CASSYNLARYEQYF. The chain couples TRBV6-7 to TRBJ2-7; possible D gene TRBD2, 5 bases. TRBV6-7 carries the ORF label, with uncertain function. The CDR3 contains 14 residues. V lost 2 bases and J 4 bases, leaving 12 bases between the germline ends.